The present T cell receptor beta chain was sequenced within a study of tumor and adjacent non-tumor tissue in lung cancer. Turning to the study itself: The cohort had roughly 11 adenocarcinoma, a couple of squamous cell and 1 small cell patients. The patients, around 11 men and a handful of women, were roughly 30 to 80 with stage I to III disease.

No cell sorting was done before RNA was extracted from the tissue. The library came from three nested PCR rounds adapted from ARM-PCR protocols. TCRdb used MiXCR to reprocess the multiplex PCR reads, holding one entry per CDR3 protein. This table has about 200,000 distinct CDR3 sequences, around 71% appearing once. CDR1 and CDR2 (germline): SQVTM, ANQGSEA. The CDR3 totals 14 residues. The J segment lost 5 bases and the V segment lost 8 bases, leaving 12 bases of the junction unmatched. This chain uses TRBV29-1 with TRBJ2-3, with 8 nucleotides matching TRBD1. This TCR derives from a man aged 60 to 69 with non-small cell lung cancer. The specimen was lung tumor tissue. CDR3 DNA sequence: TGCAGCATCCGATTGACAGGGGAAGTAGATACGCAGTATTTT. This translates into CSIRLTGEVDTQYF.